Below, one T cell receptor (beta chain) is given with its context. The record originates from a study of blood T cell repertoires in COVID-19. Across the study: Both acute and convalescent COVID-19 samples were obtained from the United States, Italy and Spain. Nucleic acid was either cDNA or gDNA, and it came from T cells, B-cell-depleted T cells, or PBMCs.

The CDR3 loop spans 14 amino acids. CDR1 and CDR2 (germline): SGHAT, FQNNGV. With 3 bases clipped from V and 6 bases from J, the junction kept 8 bases outside the gene matches. Methods used by the authors: Reference gene primer amplification in the assay estimated nucleated cell counts. The assay was immunoSEQ multiplex PCR, and TCRdb's table has in-frame clones only and misses some. That table supplies the V and J calls and clone size; D and trimming were determined from the DNA. The table has fewer than 200,000 clones, about four fifths seen once. The sample consisted of peripheral blood. The TCR comes from a woman at least 80 years old with acute or convalescent COVID-19. The chain has TRBV11-2 and TRBJ2-7; 7 nucleotides line up with TRBD1. The CDR3 DNA sequence: TGTGCCAGCAGCTTTTGGCAAAGGGGGCCCGAGCAGTACTTC. It yields the protein CASSFWQRGPEQYF.